Below, 5 T cell receptor beta chains from the same sample are listed, as sequenced in a study of OX40 agonist ivuxolimab in advanced cancers. Method: immunoSEQ multiplex PCR; TCRdb's copy keeps in-frame clones and lacks some. Of some 84,000 clones in the sample, about 91% were seen once. The specimen was CD4+ or CD8+ T cells sorted from blood, collected in a trial of the OX40 agonist ivuxolimab. The receptor set was obtained from an adult with an advanced solid tumor such as melanoma, head and neck, liver or kidney cancer.

Only one count was recorded for this clone. The rearrangement links TRBV27 to TRBJ2-1; D may be TRBD2 (5 bases). V was pared by 1 base and J by 3 bases, with 13 bases between. The CDR3 has 16 amino acids. Per germline, CDR1 MNHEY and CDR2 SMNVEV (reference sequence). The CDR3: CASSLFRGIYYNEQFF. CDR3 bases: TGTGCCAGCAGTTTATTCCGGGGAATTTACTACAATGAGCAGTTCTTC.

The J gene is TRBJ1-3, the V gene TRBV4-2; 8 bases are shared with TRBD1. The CDR3 runs to 17 residues. After removal of 1 base from V and 8 bases from J, the junction contained 13 bases not matched to a gene. From germline, CDR1 is LGHNA and CDR2 YNFKEQ. The CDR3 DNA is TGTGCCAGCAGCCAAGGTCCGCAGGGGGCGAGAGGGTACACCATATATTTT. It codes for CASSQGPQGARGYTIYF.

V and J are TRBV7-9 and TRBJ2-7; D gene uncertain. This CDR3 comprises 16 residues. V was pared by 1 base and J by 0 bases, with 13 bases between. Germline CDR1 is SEHNR and CDR2 is FQNEAQ (reference sequence). The CDR3 is CASSLVGVPSSYEQYF. The CDR3 DNA follows: TGTGCCAGCAGCTTAGTTGGGGTCCCAAGCTCCTACGAGCAGTACTTC.

This clone occurred a few times. The V gene is TRBV7-9, the J gene TRBJ1-5; D gene ambiguous. The V end was cut by 9 bases, the J end by 7 bases, with 4 bases between. Germline V gives CDR1 SEHNR, CDR2 FQNEAQ (reference sequence). CDR3 size: 9 residues. The CDR3 here is CASRQPQHF. The CDR3 nucleotides read TGTGCCAGTAGGCAGCCCCAGCATTTT.

The chain uses TRBV5-1 and TRBJ1-4; D not certain. Looked up from germline, CDR1 is SGHRS and CDR2 is YFSETQ. With 0 bases removed from V and 7 bases from J, the gap between germline ends came to 16 bases. CDR3 length: 16 amino acids. CDR3 in amino acids: CASSLEAGGIIEKLFF. CDR3 coding DNA: TGCGCCAGCAGCTTGGAGGCGGGTGGGATTATTGAAAAACTGTTTTTT.